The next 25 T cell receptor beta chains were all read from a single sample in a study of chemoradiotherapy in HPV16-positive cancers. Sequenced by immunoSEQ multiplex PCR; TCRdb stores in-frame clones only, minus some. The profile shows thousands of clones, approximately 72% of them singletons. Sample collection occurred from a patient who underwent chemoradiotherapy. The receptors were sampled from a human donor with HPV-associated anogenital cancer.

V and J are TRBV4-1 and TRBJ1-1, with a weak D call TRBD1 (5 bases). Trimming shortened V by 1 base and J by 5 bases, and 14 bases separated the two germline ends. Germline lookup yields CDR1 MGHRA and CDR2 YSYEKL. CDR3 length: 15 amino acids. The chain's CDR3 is CASSQVSGGWTEAFF. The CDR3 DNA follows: TGCGCCAGCAGCCAAGTATCGGGGGGTTGGACTGAAGCTTTCTTT.

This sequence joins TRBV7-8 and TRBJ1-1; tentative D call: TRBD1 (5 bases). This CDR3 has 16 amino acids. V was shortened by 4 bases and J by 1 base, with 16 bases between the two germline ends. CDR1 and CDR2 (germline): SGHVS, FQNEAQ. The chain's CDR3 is CASSSQNAGSNTEAFF. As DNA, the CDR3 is TGTGCCAGCAGCTCACAGAACGCAGGGTCGAACACTGAAGCTTTCTTT.

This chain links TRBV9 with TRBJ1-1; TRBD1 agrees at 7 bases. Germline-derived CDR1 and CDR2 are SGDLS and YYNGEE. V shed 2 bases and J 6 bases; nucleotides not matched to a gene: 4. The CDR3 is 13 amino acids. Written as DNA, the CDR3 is TGTGCCAGCAGCGTCAACGGACAGGCTGAAGCTTTCTTT. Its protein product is CASSVNGQAEAFF.

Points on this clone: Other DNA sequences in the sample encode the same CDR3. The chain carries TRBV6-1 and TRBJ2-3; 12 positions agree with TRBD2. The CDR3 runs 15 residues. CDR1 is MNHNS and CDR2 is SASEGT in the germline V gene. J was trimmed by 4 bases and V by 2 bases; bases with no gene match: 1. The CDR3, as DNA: TGTGCCAGCAGTGAACTAGCGGGGGGGCCAGATACGCAGTATTTT. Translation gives CASSELAGGPDTQYF.

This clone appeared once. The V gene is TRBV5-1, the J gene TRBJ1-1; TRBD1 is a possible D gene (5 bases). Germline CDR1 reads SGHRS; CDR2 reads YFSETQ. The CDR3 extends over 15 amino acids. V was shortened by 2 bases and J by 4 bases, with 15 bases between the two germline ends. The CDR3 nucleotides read TGCGCCAGCAGCTTCGATCGGGTGGGGACCACTGAAGCTTTCTTT. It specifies CASSFDRVGTTEAFF.

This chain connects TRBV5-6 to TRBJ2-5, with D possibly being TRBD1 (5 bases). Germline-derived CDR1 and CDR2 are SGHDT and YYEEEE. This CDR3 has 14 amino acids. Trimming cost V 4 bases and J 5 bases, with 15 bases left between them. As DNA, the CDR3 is TGTGCCAGCAGCCCGCTGACAGCTGTGGAGACCCAGTACTTC. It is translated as CASSPLTAVETQYF.

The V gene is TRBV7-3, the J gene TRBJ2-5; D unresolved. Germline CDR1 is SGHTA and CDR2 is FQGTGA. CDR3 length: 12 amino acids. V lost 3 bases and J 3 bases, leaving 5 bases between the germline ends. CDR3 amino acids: CASSFLKETQYF. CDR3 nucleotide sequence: TGTGCCAGCAGCTTTTTAAAAGAGACCCAGTACTTC.

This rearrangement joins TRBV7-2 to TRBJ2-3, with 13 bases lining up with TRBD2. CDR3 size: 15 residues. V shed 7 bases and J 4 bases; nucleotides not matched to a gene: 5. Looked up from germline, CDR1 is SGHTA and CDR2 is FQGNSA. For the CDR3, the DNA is TGTGCCAGCATTTGGACTAGCGGGGGACCAGATACGCAGTATTTT. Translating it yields CASIWTSGGPDTQYF.

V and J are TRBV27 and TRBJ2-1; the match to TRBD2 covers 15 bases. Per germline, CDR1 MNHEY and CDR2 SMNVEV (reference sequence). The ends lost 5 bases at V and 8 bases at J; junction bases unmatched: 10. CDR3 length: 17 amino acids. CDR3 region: CASSAAGLAGGWDEQFF. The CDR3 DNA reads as TGTGCCAGCAGTGCAGCCGGACTAGCGGGAGGGTGGGATGAGCAGTTCTTC.

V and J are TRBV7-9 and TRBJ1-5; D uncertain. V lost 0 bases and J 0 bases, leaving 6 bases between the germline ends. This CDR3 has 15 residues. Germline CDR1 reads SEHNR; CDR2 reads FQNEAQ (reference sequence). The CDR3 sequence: CASSLAGSSNQPQHF. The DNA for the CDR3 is TGTGCCAGCAGCTTAGCAGGGAGTAGCAATCAGCCCCAGCATTTT.

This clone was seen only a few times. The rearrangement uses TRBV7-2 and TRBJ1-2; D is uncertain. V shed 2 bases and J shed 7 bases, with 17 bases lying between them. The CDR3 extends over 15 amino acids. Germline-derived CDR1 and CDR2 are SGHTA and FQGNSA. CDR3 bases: TGTGCCAGCAGCTTAAATTCCCAGCTGCATGGTGGCTACACCTTC. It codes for CASSLNSQLHGGYTF.

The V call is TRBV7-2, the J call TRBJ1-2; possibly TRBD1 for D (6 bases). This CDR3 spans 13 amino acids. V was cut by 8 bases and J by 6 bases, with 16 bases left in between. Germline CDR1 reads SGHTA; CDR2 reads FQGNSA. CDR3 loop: CASSRGGWDGYTF. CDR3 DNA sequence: TGTGCCAGCTCCAGAGGGGGATGGGATGGCTACACCTTC.

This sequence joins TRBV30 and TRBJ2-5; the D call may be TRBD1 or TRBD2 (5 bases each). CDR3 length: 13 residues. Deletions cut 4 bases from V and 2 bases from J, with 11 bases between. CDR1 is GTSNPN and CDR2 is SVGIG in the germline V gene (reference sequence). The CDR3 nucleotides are TGTGCCTGGACCGGGACGGTACAAGAGACCCAGTACTTC. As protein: CAWTGTVQETQYF.

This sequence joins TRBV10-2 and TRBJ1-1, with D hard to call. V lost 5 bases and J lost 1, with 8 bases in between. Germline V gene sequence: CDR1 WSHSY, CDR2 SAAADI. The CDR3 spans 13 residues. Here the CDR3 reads CASSYRENTEAFF. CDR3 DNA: TGCGCCAGCAGTTACCGGGAGAACACTGAAGCTTTCTTT.

This chain's CDR3 is CASRSSGGAGETQYF. The CDR3 DNA follows: TGTGCCAGCAGGTCTAGCGGGGGGGCGGGGGAGACCCAGTACTTC. The V call is TRBV6-5, the J call TRBJ2-5; 12 bases align to TRBD2. Germline V lookup: CDR1 MNHEY, CDR2 SVGAGI. The CDR3 is 15 residues long. V was pared by 6 bases and J by 5 bases, with 7 bases of the junction left unmatched.

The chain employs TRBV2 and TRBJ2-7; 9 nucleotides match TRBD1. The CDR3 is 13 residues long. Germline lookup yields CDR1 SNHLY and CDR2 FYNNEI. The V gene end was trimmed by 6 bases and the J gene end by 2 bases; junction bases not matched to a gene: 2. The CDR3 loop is CASRRQGAYEQYF. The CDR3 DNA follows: TGTGCCAGCAGAAGACAGGGGGCCTACGAGCAGTACTTC.

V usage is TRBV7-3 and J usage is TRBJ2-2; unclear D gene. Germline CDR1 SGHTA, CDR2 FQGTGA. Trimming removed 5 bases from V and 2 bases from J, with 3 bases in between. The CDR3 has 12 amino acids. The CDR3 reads CASSPNTGELFF. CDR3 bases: TGTGCCAGCAGCCCAAACACCGGGGAGCTGTTTTTT.

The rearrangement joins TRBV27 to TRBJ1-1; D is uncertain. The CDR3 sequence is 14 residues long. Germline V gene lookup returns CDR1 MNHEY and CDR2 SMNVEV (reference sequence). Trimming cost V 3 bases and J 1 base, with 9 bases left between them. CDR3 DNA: TGTGCCAGCAGTTTTGCGGGCCGGAACACTGAAGCTTTCTTT. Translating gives CASSFAGRNTEAFF.

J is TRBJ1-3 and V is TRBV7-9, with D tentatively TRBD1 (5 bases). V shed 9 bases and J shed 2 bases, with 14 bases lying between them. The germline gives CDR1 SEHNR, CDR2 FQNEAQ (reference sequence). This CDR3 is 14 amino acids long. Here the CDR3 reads CARDSGHAGNTIYF. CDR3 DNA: TGTGCCAGAGATTCCGGACACGCTGGAAACACCATATATTTT.

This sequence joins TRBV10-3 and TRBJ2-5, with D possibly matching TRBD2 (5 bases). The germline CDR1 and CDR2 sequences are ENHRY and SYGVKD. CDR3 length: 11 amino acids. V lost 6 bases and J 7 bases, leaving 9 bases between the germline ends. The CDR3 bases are TGTGCCATCAGCGAGAGCGGGACCCAGTACTTC. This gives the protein CAISESGTQYF.

For the CDR3, the DNA is TGTGCCATCAGTGAGTCGGGGGGGAAATATGGCTACACCTTC. This codes for CAISESGGKYGYTF. V and J are TRBV10-3 and TRBJ1-2; D is possibly TRBD1 (5 bases). V was clipped by 0 bases and J by 5 bases, with 10 bases between them. The germline gives CDR1 ENHRY, CDR2 SYGVKD. This CDR3 has 14 residues.

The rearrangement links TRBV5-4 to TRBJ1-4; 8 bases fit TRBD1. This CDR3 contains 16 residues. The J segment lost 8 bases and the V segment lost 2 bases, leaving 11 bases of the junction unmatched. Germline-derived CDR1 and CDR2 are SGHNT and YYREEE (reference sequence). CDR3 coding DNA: TGTGCCAGCAGCTTCACGGCAGGGGGCGCAGGGGAAAAACTGTTTTTT. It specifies CASSFTAGGAGEKLFF.

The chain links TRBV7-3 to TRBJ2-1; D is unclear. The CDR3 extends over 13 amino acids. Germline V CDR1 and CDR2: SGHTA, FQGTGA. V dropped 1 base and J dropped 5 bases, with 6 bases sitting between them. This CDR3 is CASSLSGNNEQFF. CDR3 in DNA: TGTGCCAGCAGCTTAAGTGGTAACAATGAGCAGTTCTTC.

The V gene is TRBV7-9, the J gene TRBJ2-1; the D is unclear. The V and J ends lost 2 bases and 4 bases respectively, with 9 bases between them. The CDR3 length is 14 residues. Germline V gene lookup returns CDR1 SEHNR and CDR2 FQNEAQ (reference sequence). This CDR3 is CASSLSRRYNEQFF. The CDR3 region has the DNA TGTGCCAGCAGCTTATCGCGGCGATACAATGAGCAGTTCTTC. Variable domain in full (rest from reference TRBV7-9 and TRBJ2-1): DTGVSQNPRHKITKRGQNVTFRCDPISEHNRLYWYRQTLGQGPEFLTYFQNEAQLEKSRLLSDRFSAERPKGSFSTLEIQRTEQGDSAMYLCASSLSRRYNEQFFGPGTRLTVL.

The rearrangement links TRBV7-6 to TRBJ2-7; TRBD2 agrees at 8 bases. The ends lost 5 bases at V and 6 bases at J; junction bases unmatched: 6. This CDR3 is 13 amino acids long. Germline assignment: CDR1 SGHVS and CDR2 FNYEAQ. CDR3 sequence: CASSPGLAGEQYF. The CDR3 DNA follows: TGTGCCAGCAGCCCAGGACTAGCCGGCGAGCAGTACTTC.